This passage covers 20 T cell receptor beta chains from one sample sequenced in a study of blood T cell repertoires in COVID-19. Method: immunoSEQ multiplex PCR; TCRdb's copy keeps in-frame clones and lacks some. The table lists more than 300,000 clones, around 87% of them singletons. Source material: peripheral blood. The receptors originated from a woman aged 50 to 65 with COVID-19, enrolled during active disease.

The chain carries TRBV19 and TRBJ2-5, with 8 positions matching TRBD2. V lost 5 bases to trimming and J lost 2 bases; unmatched junction nucleotides: 7. The length of the CDR3 is 15 residues. Looked up from germline, CDR1 is LNHDA and CDR2 is SQIVND (reference sequence). CDR3 coding DNA: TGTGCCAGTAGTCTCTCGGGAGGGCCTCAAGAGACCCAGTACTTC. It specifies CASSLSGGPQETQYF.

This clone was recorded once. The chain has TRBV19 and TRBJ2-5; a possible D gene is TRBD2 (6 bases). Trimming removed 0 bases at V and 2 bases at J, with 10 bases between. The CDR3 runs to 15 residues. Germline V gene lookup returns CDR1 LNHDA and CDR2 SQIVND (reference sequence). The CDR3 bases are TGTGCCAGTAGTATAGAATCGGGGGTTCAAGAGACCCAGTACTTC. It encodes CASSIESGVQETQYF.

The chain couples TRBV7-6 to TRBJ2-3, with 10 bases that match TRBD2. The length of the CDR3 is 14 residues. V lost 11 bases and J lost 5; bases outside the gene matches: 10. CDR1 is SGHVS and CDR2 is FNYEAQ in the germline V gene. Written as DNA, the CDR3 is TGTGCCTCAACGGCTAGCGGGAGAGTAGATACGCAGTATTTT. Its translation is CASTASGRVDTQYF.

The chain couples TRBV5-1 to TRBJ2-1, with D maybe TRBD2 (6 bases). The CDR3 loop spans 16 amino acids. Trimming removed 1 base from V and 0 bases from J, with 11 bases in between. Germline-derived CDR1 and CDR2 are SGHRS and YFSETQ. The CDR3 spells CASSLSSEPSYNEQFF. As DNA, the CDR3 is TGCGCCAGCAGCTTGTCTAGCGAACCCTCCTACAATGAGCAGTTCTTC.

V usage is TRBV7-3 and J usage is TRBJ1-3; D uncertain. There are 13 residues in the CDR3. Germline CDR1 reads SGHTA; CDR2 reads FQGTGA. V shed 4 bases and J shed 0 bases, with 4 bases lying between them. The CDR3 is CASSSYSGNTIYF. The DNA of the CDR3 is TGTGCCAGCAGCTCGTACTCTGGAAACACCATATATTTT. Full variable domain (outside the CDR3, taken from reference TRBV7-3 and TRBJ1-3): GAGVSQTPSNKVTEKGKYVELRCDPISGHTALYWYRQSLGQGPEFLIYFQGTGAADDSGLPNDRFFAVRPEGSVSTLKIQRTERGDSAVYLCASSSYSGNTIYFGEGSWLTVV.

The V gene is TRBV27, the J gene TRBJ1-5; TRBD1 is a possible D gene (5 bases). Trimming cost V 6 bases and J 10 bases, with 16 bases left between them. Germline assignment: CDR1 MNHEY and CDR2 SMNVEV (reference sequence). This CDR3 is built from 13 residues. CDR3 sequence reads: CASSPRRGIPQHF. The CDR3 DNA sequence: TGTGCCAGCAGCCCGAGACGGGGGATACCCCAGCATTTT.

The V call is TRBV19, the J call TRBJ1-1; 7 bases agree with TRBD1. Germline CDR1 is LNHDA and CDR2 is SQIVND (reference sequence). V lost 9 bases, J lost 6 bases, and 13 bases stayed unmatched. CDR3 size: 14 residues. CDR3 sequence reads: CASRRGTDGAEAFF. The CDR3, as DNA: TGTGCCAGCCGACGGGGGACAGACGGGGCTGAAGCTTTCTTT.

The V call is TRBV4-1, the J call TRBJ2-3; TRBD1 matches at 9 bases. There are 16 residues in the CDR3. Trimming at V came to 4 bases and at J to 4 bases, leaving 9 bases not matched to a gene. The germline CDR1 and CDR2 sequences are MGHRA and YSYEKL. DNA for the CDR3: TGCGCCAGCAGCCGCCCGGACAGGGGTGGGGCAGATACGCAGTATTTT. This gives the protein CASSRPDRGGADTQYF.

DNA of the CDR3: TGTGCCAGCAGCCAACCCCCCCCGGGTACCCAGTACTTC. Its protein is CASSQPPPGTQYF. The V call is TRBV28, the J call TRBJ2-5; D remains unclear. Trimming left V 6 bases short and J 8 bases short, with 16 bases between. Germline V gene sequence: CDR1 MDHEN, CDR2 SYDVKM. The CDR3 sequence is 13 residues long.

The V call is TRBV27, the J call TRBJ2-1; 7 nucleotides align to TRBD2. Germline values: CDR1 MNHEY, CDR2 SMNVEV (reference sequence). The CDR3 is 16 amino acids. V gave up 2 bases and J gave up 2 bases; unmatched junction bases: 6. The CDR3 here is CASSLVASGTYNEQFF. In nucleotides, the CDR3 is TGTGCCAGCAGTTTAGTGGCTAGCGGAACCTACAATGAGCAGTTCTTC.

The rearrangement joins TRBV6-2 or TRBV6-3 to TRBJ1-1; 7 nucleotides match TRBD1. Per germline, CDR1 MNHEY and CDR2 SVGEGT. Germline trimming cut 2 bases from V and 1 base from J; bases unmatched to any gene: 7. This CDR3 has 16 residues. The CDR3 is CASSYPPWTGNTEAFF. The CDR3 region has the DNA TGTGCCAGCAGTTACCCCCCCTGGACAGGGAACACTGAAGCTTTCTTT.

The chain employs TRBV5-1 and TRBJ2-3; 9 nucleotides agree with TRBD1. With 0 bases clipped from V and 2 bases from J, the junction kept 4 bases outside the gene matches. The CDR3 runs to 16 residues. Germline V gene lookup returns CDR1 SGHRS and CDR2 YFSETQ. The CDR3 sequence: CASSLGGQGSTDTQYF. The CDR3 region has the DNA TGCGCCAGCAGCTTGGGGGGACAGGGATCCACAGATACGCAGTATTTT.

The chain links TRBV6-5 to TRBJ1-5; TRBD1 agrees at 9 bases. Germline assignment: CDR1 MNHEY and CDR2 SVGAGI. V lost 5 bases and J lost 0; bases outside the gene matches: 2. This CDR3 contains 15 residues. The DNA of the CDR3 is TGTGCCAGCAGTCGGGACAGGGCTAGCAATCAGCCCCAGCATTTT. Translated: CASSRDRASNQPQHF.

V is TRBV30 and J is TRBJ2-7, with a tentative D call TRBD2 (6 bases). This CDR3 contains 17 residues. CDR1 is GTSNPN and CDR2 is SVGIG in the germline V gene (reference sequence). V was trimmed by 0 bases and J by 4 bases, leaving 22 bases between them. The CDR3 spells CAWSVTLGGPGGYEQYF. CDR3 bases: TGTGCCTGGAGTGTAACCCTTGGGGGTCCCGGGGGTTACGAGCAGTACTTC.

This rearrangement joins TRBV2 to TRBJ2-5; 11 bases fit TRBD1. CDR1 SNHLY and CDR2 FYNNEI come from the germline V gene. The CDR3 contains 14 residues. V lost 6 bases and J lost 4; bases outside the gene matches: 4. The CDR3 sequence is CASSPGQGGETQYF. CDR3 bases: TGTGCCAGCAGCCCGGGACAGGGGGGAGAGACCCAGTACTTC.

The chain uses TRBV10-1 and TRBJ2-3; 8 positions match TRBD2. CDR1 WNHNN and CDR2 SYGVQD come from the germline V gene (reference sequence). CDR3 length: 15 amino acids. V dropped 6 bases and J dropped 4; count of bases not matched to a gene: 9. The CDR3 region is CASRRGAGVSDTQYF. The CDR3 bases are TGCGCCAGCAGAAGAGGAGCGGGAGTGTCAGATACGCAGTATTTT.

The rearrangement links TRBV19 to TRBJ1-4, with 7 bases lining up with TRBD1. This CDR3 contains 15 residues. Germline lookup yields CDR1 LNHDA and CDR2 SQIVND (reference sequence). The junction had 6 bases not matched to a gene; V was cut back by 4 bases and J by 4 bases. CDR3: CASSKGDSVNEKLFF. The CDR3 DNA is TGTGCCAGTAGTAAAGGGGACAGCGTTAATGAAAAACTGTTTTTT.

This clone was seen just once. The chain uses TRBV18 and TRBJ1-2, with TRBD1 identical over 7 bases. This CDR3 is built from 17 residues. Germline V gene data show CDR1 as KGHSH and CDR2 as LQKENI. Germline trimming cut 1 base from V and 0 bases from J; bases unmatched to any gene: 8. The DNA for the CDR3 is TGTGCCAGCTCACCACGGGAGACAGGGAACTCTAACTATGGCTACACCTTC. Translation: CASSPRETGNSNYGYTF.

The rearrangement links TRBV7-2 to TRBJ2-1; TRBD2 matches at 11 bases. Trimming cost V 6 bases and J 8 bases; bases outside gene matches: 6. Germline V CDR1 and CDR2: SGHTA, FQGNSA. CDR3 length: 14 amino acids. The CDR3 spells CASRLAGGADEQFF. As DNA, the CDR3 is TGTGCCAGCAGGCTAGCGGGAGGCGCGGATGAGCAGTTCTTC. Combining the CDR3 with reference TRBV7-2 and TRBJ2-1 gives the whole variable domain GAGVSQSPSNKVTEKGKDVELRCDPISGHTALYWYRQSLGQGLEFLIYFQGNSAPDKSGLPSDRFSAERTGGSVSTLTIQRTQQEDSAVYLCASRLAGGADEQFFGPGTRLTVL.

The chain uses TRBV21-1 and TRBJ2-5; the table's D call TRBD1 went unverified against the DNA. TRBV21-1 is classified as a pseudogene. The CDR3 totals 16 residues. CDR3: CASSKALWGRQETQYF. Written as DNA, the CDR3 is TGTGCCAGCAGCAAAGCGCTTTGGGGGCGGCAAGAGACCCAGTACTTC.